The text below deals with one TCR beta chain. Antigen unknown. This record belongs to a study of cytomegalovirus exposure and HLA in healthy donors. Background on the study: A later analysis reported the 100 to 150 validation repertoires used the same platform as the approximately 700 first-cohort repertoires. Study outcomes and limitations: Among TCR sequences, most were rare, though some public TCRs appeared in many donors. Some TCR beta chains (about 170 of them) were listed as cytomegalovirus-associated.

CDR1 MGHRA and CDR2 YSYEKL come from the germline V gene. V lost 0 bases and J lost 3, with 8 bases in between. The CDR3 is 15 residues long. Here immunoSEQ multiplex PCR was the method, and the copy in TCRdb shows in-frame clones only, minus some. The sample yields some 170,000 clones, roughly 89% seen once. The origin of this receptor is a woman aged 25 to 45 in good health and CMV-seronegative. Material: PBMCs. The chain employs TRBV4-1 and TRBJ2-2, with D possibly matching TRBD1 (6 bases). In nucleotides, the CDR3 is TGCGCCAGCAGCCAAGAACAGGGTTACACCGGGGAGCTGTTTTTT. It codes for CASSQEQGYTGELFF.